This TCR beta chain was sequenced during a study of CD8+CD57+ T cells in acquired aplastic anemia. Whole-study results and caveats: Between patients and controls, CD8+ Simpson's diversity did not vary significantly. There were roughly 28 CD8+ CDR3 sequences that occurred in both patients and controls.

It was patients with CD8+CD57+ cell expansion by flow cytometry who were chosen for sequencing. Patients, without exception, had severe acquired aplastic anemia. Blood came from patients not yet given any therapy. The CDR3 runs 14 residues. Unmatched junction bases numbered 4, after V lost 4 bases and J lost 4 bases. Germline assignment: CDR1 MNHEY and CDR2 SVGAGI. At least ten counts were recorded for this clonotype. What it recognizes is unknown. Genomic DNA acted as the template from which TCR beta VDJ combination and CDR3 sequence profiling were carried out. TCRdb analysed the reads with MiXCR anew, one entry per CDR3 protein. The sample consists of around 120,000 distinct CDR3 sequences, over 30% of them appearing once.

The sample comprised sorted CD4+, CD8+, or CD8+CD57+ T cells (not recorded which) from PBMCs. The chain combines TRBV6-5 with TRBJ1-5; TRBD1 matches at 7 bases. The TCR was taken from a human donor with aplastic anemia. The CDR3 DNA reads TGTGCCAGCAGTTCGACAGGGACAAATCAGCCCCAGCATTTT. Its protein is CASSSTGTNQPQHF.